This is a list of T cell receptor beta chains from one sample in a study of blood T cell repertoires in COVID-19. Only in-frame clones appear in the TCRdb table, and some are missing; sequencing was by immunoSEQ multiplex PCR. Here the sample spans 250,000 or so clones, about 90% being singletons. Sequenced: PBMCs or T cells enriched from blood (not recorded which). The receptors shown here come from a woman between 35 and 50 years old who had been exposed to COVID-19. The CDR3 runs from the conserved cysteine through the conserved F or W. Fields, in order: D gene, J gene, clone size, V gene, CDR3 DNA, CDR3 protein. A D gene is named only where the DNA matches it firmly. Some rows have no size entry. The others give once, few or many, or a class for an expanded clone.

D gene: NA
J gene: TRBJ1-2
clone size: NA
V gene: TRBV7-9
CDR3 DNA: TGTGCCAGCAGCTTAGCAGGCGGAAGATATGGCTACACCTTC
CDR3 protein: CASSLAGGRYGYTF

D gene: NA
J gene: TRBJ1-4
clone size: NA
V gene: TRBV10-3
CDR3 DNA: TGTGCCATCAGTGAGTCGGCAGGGGCTAATGAAAAACTGTTTTTT
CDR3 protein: CAISESAGANEKLFF

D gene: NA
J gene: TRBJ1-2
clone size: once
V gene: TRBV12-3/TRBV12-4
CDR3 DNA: TGTGCCAGCAGTTTGCGTCAGGGTAGCTACACCTTC
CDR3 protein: CASSLRQGSYTF

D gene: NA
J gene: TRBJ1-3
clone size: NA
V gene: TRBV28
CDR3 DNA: TGTGCCACCGTAGGGACAAGGTTTAGGACCATATATTTT
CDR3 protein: CATVGTRFRTIYF

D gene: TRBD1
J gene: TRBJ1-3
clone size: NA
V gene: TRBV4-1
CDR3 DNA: TGCGCCAGCAGCCAAGGGGACAGGCGCTCTGGAAACACCATATATTTT
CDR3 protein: CASSQGDRRSGNTIYF

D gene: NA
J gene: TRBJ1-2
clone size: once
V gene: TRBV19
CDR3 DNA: TGTGCCAGTAGTCTTACTAACTATGGCTACACCTTC
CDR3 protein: CASSLTNYGYTF

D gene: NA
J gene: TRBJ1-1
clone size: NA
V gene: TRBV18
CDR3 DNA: TGTGCCAGCTCAGAGGACAGCTCCCTGAACACTGAAGCTTTCTTT
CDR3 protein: CASSEDSSLNTEAFF

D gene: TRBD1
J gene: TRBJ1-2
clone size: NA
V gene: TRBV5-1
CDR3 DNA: TGTGCCAGCAGCTTGGTAGGACAGGGTCGATTAGCTAACTATGGCTACACCTTC
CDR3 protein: CASSLVGQGRLANYGYTF

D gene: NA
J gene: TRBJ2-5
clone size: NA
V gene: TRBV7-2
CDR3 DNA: TGTGCCAGCAGCTTCGGGGGGACAAATAGAGAGACCCAGTACTTC
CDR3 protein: CASSFGGTNRETQYF

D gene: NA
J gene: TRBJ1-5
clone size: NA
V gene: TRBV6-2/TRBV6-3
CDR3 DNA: TGTGCCAGCAGTCAGGGCCACCAGCCCCAGCATTTT
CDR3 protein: CASSQGHQPQHF

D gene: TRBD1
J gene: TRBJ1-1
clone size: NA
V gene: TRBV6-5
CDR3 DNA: TGTGCCAGCAGTTGGGGACAGGGGGGGCCTGAAGCTTTCTTT
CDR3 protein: CASSWGQGGPEAFF

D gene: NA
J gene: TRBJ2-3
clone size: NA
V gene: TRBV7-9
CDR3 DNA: TGTGCCAGCAGCCCCGACGGGGGCACAGATACGCAGTATTTT
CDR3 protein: CASSPDGGTDTQYF

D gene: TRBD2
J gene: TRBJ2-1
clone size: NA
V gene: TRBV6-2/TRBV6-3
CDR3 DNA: TGTGCCAGCAGTTCAGGACTAGCGTTCAATGAGCAGTTCTTC
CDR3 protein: CASSSGLAFNEQFF

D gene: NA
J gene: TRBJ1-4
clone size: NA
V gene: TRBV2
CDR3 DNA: TGTGCCAGCAGCGAGAAGGGGGAGCTTAAAAAACTGTTTTTT
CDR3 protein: CASSEKGELKKLFF

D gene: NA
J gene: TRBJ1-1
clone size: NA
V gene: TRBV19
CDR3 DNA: TGTGCCACCCACAGAGTGGATGGTGCTGAAGCTTTCTTT
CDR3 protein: CATHRVDGAEAFF

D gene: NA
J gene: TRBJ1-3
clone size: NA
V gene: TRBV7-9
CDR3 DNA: TGTGCCAGCAGCTTAGAGAGACAGCTCTCTGGAAACACCATATATTTT
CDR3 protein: CASSLERQLSGNTIYF

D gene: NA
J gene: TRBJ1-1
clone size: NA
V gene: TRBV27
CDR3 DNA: TGTGCCAGCAGTTTTCGGGTGTATGGCACTGAAGCTTTCTTT
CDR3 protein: CASSFRVYGTEAFF

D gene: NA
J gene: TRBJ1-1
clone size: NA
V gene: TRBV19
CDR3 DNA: TGTGCCAGTAGTATAGTGGGGGGTAGAGAAGCTTTCTTT
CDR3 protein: CASSIVGGREAFF

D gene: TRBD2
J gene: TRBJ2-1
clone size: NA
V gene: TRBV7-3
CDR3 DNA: TGTGCCAGCAGCAAAGCGGGGGGGTCTTACAATGAGCAGTTCTTC
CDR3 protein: CASSKAGGSYNEQFF

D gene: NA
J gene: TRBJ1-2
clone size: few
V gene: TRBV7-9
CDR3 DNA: TGTGCCAGCAGCTTGGAAGGGCGGGCCAACTATGGCTACACCTTC
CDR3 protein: CASSLEGRANYGYTF

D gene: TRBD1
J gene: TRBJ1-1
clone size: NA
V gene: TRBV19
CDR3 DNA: TGTGCCAGTAGTGCAGGGACAGGACAGAACACTGAAGCTTTCTTT
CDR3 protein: CASSAGTGQNTEAFF

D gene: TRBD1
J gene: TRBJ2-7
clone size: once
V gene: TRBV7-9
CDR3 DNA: TGTGCCAGCAGCTTGTTATTGGGACAGGGGGTTAACGAGCAGTACTTC
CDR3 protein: CASSLLLGQGVNEQYF